Each of the 22 T cell receptor beta chains below was sequenced from the same sample in a study of blood T cell repertoires in COVID-19. TCRdb's table, derived via immunoSEQ multiplex PCR, lists solely in-frame clones and lacks some. Of just over 650,000 clones listed, about 90% are singletons. The sample comprised peripheral blood. The receptors here all came from a woman aged 18-35 years with acute or convalescent COVID-19.

The rearrangement joins TRBV12-5 to TRBJ1-2; 8 positions agree with TRBD1. The CDR3 has 14 amino acids. Trimming at V came to 2 bases and at J to 6 bases, leaving 5 bases not matched to a gene. Germline assignment: CDR1 LGHNT and CDR2 FRNRAP. The CDR3 spells CASGLPDREDGYTF. The CDR3 bases are TGTGCTAGTGGTTTGCCGGACAGGGAAGATGGCTACACCTTC.

The chain carries TRBV19 and TRBJ2-7; D perhaps matches TRBD2 (7 bases). Germline loops: CDR1 LNHDA, CDR2 SQIVND (reference sequence). The length of the CDR3 is 15 residues. V lost 3 bases, J lost 0 bases, and 12 bases lay in between. DNA of the CDR3: TGTGCCAGTAGTATGAAGGGGGGGAGCTCCTACGAGCAGTACTTC. Amino acid sequence: CASSMKGGSSYEQYF.

V and J are TRBV20-1 and TRBJ1-1; D gene ambiguous. This CDR3 is 11 amino acids long. Deletions cut 6 bases from V and 7 bases from J, with 12 bases between. Germline lookup yields CDR1 DFQATT and CDR2 SNEGSKA (reference sequence). This CDR3 reads CSAARGIEAFF. The CDR3 region has the DNA TGCAGTGCCGCTCGCGGCATTGAAGCTTTCTTT.

The V call is TRBV5-8, the J call TRBJ1-1; D unclear. The CDR3 is made up of 15 amino acids. Trimming stripped 0 bases from V and 5 bases from J, with 14 bases between. Germline V lookup: CDR1 SGHTS, CDR2 YDEGEE. CDR3 sequence reads: CASSLGARGSTEAFF. DNA for the CDR3: TGTGCCAGCAGCTTGGGGGCGCGGGGATCAACTGAAGCTTTCTTT.

This clone was picked up a small number of times. The rearrangement uses TRBV5-5 and TRBJ1-5; TRBD1 matches at 7 bases. Looked up from germline, CDR1 is SGHKS and CDR2 is YYEKEE (reference sequence). The CDR3 consists of 15 residues. The J segment lost 6 bases and the V segment lost 3 bases, leaving 9 bases of the junction unmatched. CDR3 sequence (DNA): TGTGCCAGCAGCTCGGGAGACAGGGTAGCTCAGCCCCAGCATTTT. Protein sequence: CASSSGDRVAQPQHF. Filled out from reference TRBV5-5 and TRBJ1-5, the complete variable domain reads DAGVTQSPTHLIKTRGQQVTLRCSPISGHKSVSWYQQVLGQGPQFIFQYYEKEERGRGNFPDRFSARQFPNYSSELNVNALLLGDSALYLCASSSGDRVAQPQHFGDGTRLSIL.

This chain links TRBV20-1 with TRBJ2-5; D gene ambiguous. The ends were cut back, 3 bases at V and 1 base at J, with 9 bases in the middle. Germline CDR1 DFQATT, CDR2 SNEGSKA (reference sequence). The length of the CDR3 is 13 residues. In nucleotides, the CDR3 is TGCAGTGCTAGTCGTTCTAGCCAAGAGACCCAGTACTTC. Protein product: CSASRSSQETQYF.

The CDR3 here is CASSPTLSRSGSLEEQYF. CDR3 in DNA: TGTGCCAGCAGTCCTACCCTTTCACGATCCGGGTCCCTAGAGGAGCAGTACTTC. The chain links TRBV6-6 to TRBJ2-7; no reliable D call. Germline CDR1 is MNHNY and CDR2 is SVGAGI (reference sequence). V was pared by 5 bases and J by 7 bases, with 30 bases between. CDR3 size: 18 residues.

The gene calls are TRBV19 and TRBJ2-7; D is uncertain. The CDR3 has 15 residues. V was pared by 3 bases and J by 3 bases, with 15 bases between. Germline CDR1 LNHDA, CDR2 SQIVND (reference sequence). CDR3 DNA sequence: TGTGCCAGTAGTATCAGCTCCCGGAGAAACTACGAGCAGTACTTC. The encoded protein is CASSISSRRNYEQYF.

This clone was recorded only once. V usage is TRBV19 and J usage is TRBJ1-3; a possible D gene is TRBD1 (5 bases). This CDR3 has 14 amino acids. Germline-derived CDR1 and CDR2 are LNHDA and SQIVND (reference sequence). V was clipped by 5 bases and J by 2 bases, with 10 bases between them. CDR3: CASSPGGAGNTIYF. The CDR3 bases are TGTGCCAGTAGTCCCGGAGGGGCTGGAAACACCATATATTTT.

J is TRBJ2-7 and V is TRBV7-9, with 7 bases identical to TRBD2. Losses at the gene ends were 1 base for V and 6 bases for J; bases not matched to a gene: 3. CDR3 length: 13 amino acids. CDR1 is SEHNR, CDR2 FQNEAQ, per germline (reference sequence). CDR3 nucleotides: TGTGCCAGCAGCTTAGAGAGGGAGGGCGAGCAGTACTTC. It yields the protein CASSLEREGEQYF.

Turning to this clone: Other nucleotide sequences from this sample produce the same CDR3. The chain recombines TRBV7-9 with TRBJ1-2; TRBD1 agrees at 7 bases. Germline lookup yields CDR1 SEHNR and CDR2 FQNEAQ (reference sequence). This CDR3 has 13 residues. Trimming took 1 base from V and 5 from J; bases not matched to a gene: 1. The CDR3 DNA reads as TGTGCCAGCAGCTTAGGACAGGGATATGGCTACACCTTC. Its protein product is CASSLGQGYGYTF.

The rearrangement joins TRBV7-5 to TRBJ1-6; the table names TRBD1, a call not compared with the DNA. TRBV7-5 is a pseudogene segment. This CDR3 is built from 14 residues. The CDR3 protein is CARRARTDNSPLHF. The CDR3 DNA reads TGTGCCAGAAGGGCCAGGACAGATAATTCACCCCTCCACTTT.

This chain links TRBV25-1 with TRBJ1-2; 7 positions agree with TRBD1. The CDR3 has 12 amino acids. CDR1 and CDR2 (germline): MGHDK, SYGVNS. Losses at the gene ends were 2 bases for V and 10 bases for J; bases not matched to a gene: 4. The CDR3 bases are TGTGCCAGCAGTGAAGGGGACAGAACCTACACCTTC. Translation gives CASSEGDRTYTF.

This clone was seen a few times. The DNA of the CDR3 is TGTGCCAGCAGCTTGCGGACAGTTAGCAATCAGCCCCAGCATTTT. The encoded protein is CASSLRTVSNQPQHF. The chain joins TRBV5-6 to TRBJ1-5, with D possibly matching TRBD1 (6 bases). Trimming cost V 1 base and J 0 bases, with 8 bases left between them. This CDR3 spans 15 amino acids. CDR1 is SGHDT, CDR2 YYEEEE, per germline.

As concerns this clone: At the DNA level, this CDR3 is encoded by other sequences in the same sample as well. The chain joins TRBV5-6 to TRBJ1-2; D might be TRBD1 (5 bases). V gave up 0 bases and J gave up 7 bases, with 7 bases separating them. Germline-derived CDR1 and CDR2 are SGHDT and YYEEEE. There are 12 residues in the CDR3. The CDR3 reads CASSLGRGGYTF. CDR3 sequence (DNA): TGTGCCAGCAGCTTGGGTAGGGGTGGCTACACCTTC.

The chain links TRBV6-8 to TRBJ1-2; 7 bases line up with TRBD1. V lost 5 bases to trimming and J lost 4 bases; unmatched junction nucleotides: 31. Looked up from germline, CDR1 is MNHGY and CDR2 is SAAAGT. The CDR3 sequence is 22 residues long. This chain's CDR3 is CASSHGTAFQIKSPRKLYGYTF. The CDR3 bases are TGTGCCAGCAGTCACGGGACAGCCTTCCAAATAAAAAGCCCTCGAAAACTCTATGGCTACACCTTC.

This chain connects TRBV4-1 to TRBJ2-7, with 8 bases aligning to TRBD2. Trimming cost V 4 bases and J 1 base; bases outside gene matches: 6. From germline, CDR1 is MGHRA and CDR2 YSYEKL. The CDR3 loop spans 15 amino acids. The CDR3: CASSPGGGWSYEQYF. For the CDR3, the DNA is TGCGCCAGCAGCCCAGGCGGGGGGTGGTCCTACGAGCAGTACTTC.

The chain recombines TRBV4-1 with TRBJ1-2, with TRBD1 matching over 8 bases. This CDR3 comprises 14 residues. Germline V gene data show CDR1 as MGHRA and CDR2 as YSYEKL. With 1 base clipped from V and 5 bases from J, the junction kept 3 bases outside the gene matches. The CDR3 reads CASSQGRTGYGYTF. In DNA, the CDR3 is TGCGCCAGCAGCCAAGGACGGACAGGGTATGGCTACACCTTC.

In this sample, this clone turned up once. The chain links TRBV11-2 to TRBJ1-5, with D tentatively TRBD1 (6 bases). CDR3 length equals 16 residues. The V gene lost 5 bases and the J gene lost 2 bases, with 16 bases spanning the gap. Germline V gene sequence: CDR1 SGHAT, CDR2 FQNNGV. The CDR3 coding sequence is TGTGCCAGCAGCATATCAGGGGCGCGCGGCAATCAGCCCCAGCATTTT. This sequence encodes CASSISGARGNQPQHF. The full variable domain, rest sourced from reference TRBV11-2 and TRBJ1-5, is EAGVAQSPRYKIIEKRQSVAFWCNPISGHATLYWYQQILGQGPKLLIQFQNNGVVDDSQLPKDRFSAERLKGVDSTLKIQPAKLEDSAVYLCASSISGARGNQPQHFGDGTRLSIL.

This chain uses TRBV4-3 with TRBJ1-2, with D unclear. Trimming took 0 bases from V and 0 from J, leaving 14 bases between them. In germline, CDR1 is LGHNA, CDR2 YSLEER. The CDR3 contains 17 residues. As DNA, the CDR3 is TGCGCCAGCAGCCAAGATGGGCAGCAACCTACTAACTATGGCTACACCTTC. This translates into CASSQDGQQPTNYGYTF.

V and J are TRBV13 and TRBJ1-4; TRBD1 agrees at 7 bases. Germline values: CDR1 PRHDT, CDR2 FYEKMQ (reference sequence). The CDR3 has 14 amino acids. V lost 0 bases, J lost 5 bases, and 0 bases stayed unmatched. This chain's CDR3 is CASSLGTGNEKLFF. The CDR3 nucleotides are TGTGCCAGCAGCTTAGGGACAGGGAATGAAAAACTGTTTTTT.

This chain joins TRBV4-3 and TRBJ2-2, with TRBD2 matching over 13 bases. Germline-derived CDR1 and CDR2 are LGHNA and YSLEER. V was clipped by 4 bases and J by 6 bases; unmatched bases: 11. The CDR3 is made up of 18 amino acids. In nucleotides, the CDR3 is TGCGCCAGCAGCCCCTCACTAGCGGGGGGGCCGAGGCCCGGGGAGCTGTTTTTT. It is translated as CASSPSLAGGPRPGELFF.